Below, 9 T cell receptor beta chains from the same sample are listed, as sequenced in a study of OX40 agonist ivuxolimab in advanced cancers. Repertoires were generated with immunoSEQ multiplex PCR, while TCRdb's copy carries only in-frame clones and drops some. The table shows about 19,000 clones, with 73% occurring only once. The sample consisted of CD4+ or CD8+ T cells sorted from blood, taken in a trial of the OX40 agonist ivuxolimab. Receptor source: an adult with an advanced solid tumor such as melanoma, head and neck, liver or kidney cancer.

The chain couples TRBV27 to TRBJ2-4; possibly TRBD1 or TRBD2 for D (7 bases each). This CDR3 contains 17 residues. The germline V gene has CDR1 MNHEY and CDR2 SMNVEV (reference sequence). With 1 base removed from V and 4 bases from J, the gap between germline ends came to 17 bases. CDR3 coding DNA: TGTGCCAGCAGTTTATTACCAGGGGGGGGTGGTAAAAACATTCAGTACTTC. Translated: CASSLLPGGGGKNIQYF.

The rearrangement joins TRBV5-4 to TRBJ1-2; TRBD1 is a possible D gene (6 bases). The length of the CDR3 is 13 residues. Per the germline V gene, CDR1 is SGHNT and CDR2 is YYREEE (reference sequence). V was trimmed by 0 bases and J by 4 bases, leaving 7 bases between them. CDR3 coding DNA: TGTGCCAGCAGCTTGGGGACAGTCTATGGCTACACCTTC. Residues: CASSLGTVYGYTF.

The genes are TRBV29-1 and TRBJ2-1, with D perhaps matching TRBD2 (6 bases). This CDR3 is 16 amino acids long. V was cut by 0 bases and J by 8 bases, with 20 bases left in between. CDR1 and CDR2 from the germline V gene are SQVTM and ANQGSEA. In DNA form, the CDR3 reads TGCAGCGTTGAAGATCTGGCGGGTGAGGAGGGCGATGAGCAGTTCTTC. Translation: CSVEDLAGEEGDEQFF.

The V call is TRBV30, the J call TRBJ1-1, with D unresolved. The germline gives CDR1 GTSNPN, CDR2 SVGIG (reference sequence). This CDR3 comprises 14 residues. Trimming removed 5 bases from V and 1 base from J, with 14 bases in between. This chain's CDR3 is CAWRWATRNTEAFF. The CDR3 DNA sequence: TGTGCCTGGCGCTGGGCCACGAGGAACACTGAAGCTTTCTTT.

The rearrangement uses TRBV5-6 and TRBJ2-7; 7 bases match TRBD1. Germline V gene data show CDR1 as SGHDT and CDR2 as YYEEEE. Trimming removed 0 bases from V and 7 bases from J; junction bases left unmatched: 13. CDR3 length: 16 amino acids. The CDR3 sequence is CASSLALQGNMGEQYF. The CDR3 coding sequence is TGTGCCAGCAGCTTGGCCTTACAGGGGAACATGGGAGAGCAGTACTTC.

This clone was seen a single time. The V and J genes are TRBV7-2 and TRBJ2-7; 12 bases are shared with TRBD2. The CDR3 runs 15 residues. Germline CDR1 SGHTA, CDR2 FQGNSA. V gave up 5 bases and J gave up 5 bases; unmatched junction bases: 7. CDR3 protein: CASSPSGGAWNEQYF. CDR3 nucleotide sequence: TGTGCCAGCAGCCCTAGCGGGGGGGCCTGGAACGAGCAGTACTTC.

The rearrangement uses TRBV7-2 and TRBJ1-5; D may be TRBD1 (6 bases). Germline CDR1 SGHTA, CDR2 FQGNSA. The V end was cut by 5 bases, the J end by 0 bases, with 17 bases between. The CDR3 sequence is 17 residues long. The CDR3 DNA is TGTGCCAGCAGCCCCCCGGGACACCTCTCTAGCAATCAGCCCCAGCATTTT. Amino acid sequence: CASSPPGHLSSNQPQHF. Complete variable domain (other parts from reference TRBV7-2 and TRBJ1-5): GAGVSQSPSNKVTEKGKDVELRCDPISGHTALYWYRQSLGQGLEFLIYFQGNSAPDKSGLPSDRFSAERTGGSVSTLTIQRTQQEDSAVYLCASSPPGHLSSNQPQHFGDGTRLSIL.

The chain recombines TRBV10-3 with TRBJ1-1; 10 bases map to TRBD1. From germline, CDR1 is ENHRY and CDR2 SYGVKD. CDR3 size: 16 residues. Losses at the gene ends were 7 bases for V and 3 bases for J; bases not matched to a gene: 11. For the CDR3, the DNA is TGTGCCATCAACGATGCGGGACAGGGGATTGACACTGAAGCTTTCTTT. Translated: CAINDAGQGIDTEAFF.

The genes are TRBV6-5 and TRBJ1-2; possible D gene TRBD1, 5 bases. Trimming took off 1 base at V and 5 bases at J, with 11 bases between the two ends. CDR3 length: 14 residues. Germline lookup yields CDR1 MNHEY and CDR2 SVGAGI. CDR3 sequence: CASSYLGEGYGYTF. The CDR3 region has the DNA TGTGCCAGCAGTTACTTGGGGGAGGGGTATGGCTACACCTTC.